This TCR beta chain was identified in a study of T cell responses to AZD1222 COVID-19 vaccine. Concerning this clone: Antigen unknown.

The analysis combined second doses at about 4 or about 12 weeks. Study findings and constraints: Just a handful of AZD1222 recipients were seropositive at baseline. Spike-specific TCR breadth and depth rose after two AZD1222 doses. Clonal diversity may have been underestimated in mostly white British donors.

The assay was immunoSEQ multiplex PCR, and TCRdb's table has in-frame clones only and misses some. The table lists tens of thousands of clones, around 90% of them singletons. Trimming took 5 bases from V and 0 from J; bases not matched to a gene: 6. The CDR3 length is 15 residues. CDR1 MNHEY and CDR2 SMNVEV come from the germline V gene (reference sequence). The chain carries TRBV27 and TRBJ1-1, with 7 bases identical to TRBD1. Sequenced material: peripheral blood, taken 28 days after the second AZD1222 dose. The receptor comes from an adult who received the AZD1222 COVID-19 vaccine. The CDR3 bases are TGTGCCAGCAGTCCCTCGGGACAGTTGAACACTGAAGCTTTCTTT. Translating gives CASSPSGQLNTEAFF.